This T cell receptor beta chain was documented in a study of identical twins. The study, taken as a whole, reports: Carriage of fewer insertions was seen in abundant cord blood beta clonotypes, whereas memory repertoires showed none. Invariant MAIT and iNKT cells are populations that could partly confound zero-insertion analyses.

Looked up from germline, CDR1 is MNHNS and CDR2 is SASEGT. Trimming cost V 7 bases and J 6 bases; bases outside gene matches: 8. The CDR3 runs to 13 residues. A universal primer site came from template switching; cDNA carried unique molecular identifiers. TCRdb re-analysed the 5' RACE reads in MiXCR, keeping a single row per CDR3 protein. The table includes some 320,000 distinct CDR3 sequences, more than 9% detected once. This clonotype was seen a few times. What it binds is unknown. Another study also made use of these data, one on yellow fever vaccine responses in identical twins.

This chain links TRBV6-1 with TRBJ1-2, with TRBD1 matching over 7 bases. The sequenced sample was CD8+ T cells sorted from blood. The receptor was isolated from a woman in her late teens or twenties in good health. CDR3 DNA sequence: TGTGCCAGCACCCGACAGGGAGCGGATGGCTACACCTTC. Translating gives CASTRQGADGYTF.